Below are 30 T cell receptor beta chains sequenced from a single sample in a study of shared clonotypes between healthy human individuals. The data were produced by immunoSEQ multiplex PCR, yet TCRdb's version contains in-frame clones alone and is incomplete. The table records more than 400,000 clones, roughly 95% of them present only once. The sample consisted of naive CD4+ T cells sorted from blood. Described subset: CD45RA+ positively selected. These receptors came from a woman aged 25 to 45 in good health.

The V and J genes are TRBV28 and TRBJ2-7; D unclear. In germline, CDR1 is MDHEN, CDR2 SYDVKM. This CDR3 spans 14 amino acids. V was pared by 5 bases and J by 1 base, with 12 bases between. The CDR3 DNA follows: TGTGCCAGCAGTACCTCAGAAGATTCCTACGAGCAGTACTTC. Translated: CASSTSEDSYEQYF.

The V and J genes are TRBV25-1 and TRBJ1-4, with unresolved D. This CDR3 is 14 amino acids long. V was cut by 4 bases and J by 7 bases, with 13 bases left in between. Per the germline V gene, CDR1 is MGHDK and CDR2 is SYGVNS. The CDR3 loop is CASSVGVAGEKLFF. CDR3 bases: TGTGCCAGCAGTGTGGGAGTGGCAGGTGAAAAACTGTTTTTT.

The CDR3 here is CASSPDRIGEQFF. In nucleotides, the CDR3 is TGTGCCAGCAGCCCGGACAGGATTGGAGAGCAGTTCTTC. The chain couples TRBV5-4 to TRBJ2-1; the match to TRBD1 covers 7 bases. Germline CDR1 is SGHNT and CDR2 is YYREEE (reference sequence). The CDR3 runs to 13 residues. After removal of 4 bases from V and 10 bases from J, the junction contained 8 bases not matched to a gene.

This chain uses TRBV7-9 with TRBJ1-2; 8 bases fit TRBD1. Germline V lookup: CDR1 SEHNR, CDR2 FQNEAQ (reference sequence). The V segment lost 5 bases and the J segment 6 bases; nucleotides outside the gene matches: 14. CDR3 length: 16 amino acids. CDR3 coding DNA: TGTGCCAGCAGCCTACTTACGGGGACAGGTTCCAATGGCTACACCTTC. Amino acids: CASSLLTGTGSNGYTF. The full variable domain, completed using reference TRBV7-9 and TRBJ1-2, is DTGVSQNPRHKITKRGQNVTFRCDPISEHNRLYWYRQTLGQGPEFLTYFQNEAQLEKSRLLSDRFSAERPKGSFSTLEIQRTEQGDSAMYLCASSLLTGTGSNGYTFGSGTRLTVV.

CDR3 residues: CASSYYARNNEKLFF. The DNA of the CDR3 is TGTGCCAGCAGTTACTATGCCAGGAATAATGAAAAACTGTTTTTT. The gene calls are TRBV6-6 and TRBJ1-4; D gene uncertain. This CDR3 comprises 15 residues. V was cut by 1 base and J by 4 bases, with 10 bases left in between. Looked up from germline, CDR1 is MNHNY and CDR2 is SVGAGI (reference sequence).

The V gene is TRBV11-2, the J gene TRBJ2-5; TRBD2 is a possible D gene (6 bases). V was pared by 1 base and J by 9 bases, with 24 bases between. CDR1 is SGHAT and CDR2 is FQNNGV in the germline V gene. There are 17 residues in the CDR3. CDR3 sequence (DNA): TGTGCCAGCAGCTTAGCCCCCCCGGGACTCGCTTGGGGGTCCCAGTACTTC. Translated, it gives CASSLAPPGLAWGSQYF.

The chain is built from TRBV9 and TRBJ2-7; 12 bases agree with TRBD1. Germline CDR1 reads SGDLS; CDR2 reads YYNGEE. V dropped 3 bases and J dropped 5; count of bases not matched to a gene: 15. The CDR3 sequence is 18 residues long. Written as DNA, the CDR3 is TGTGCCAGCAGCGCAAGCCGGGGACAGGGGGCACTTCGGGACGAGCAGTACTTC. Amino acids: CASSASRGQGALRDEQYF. Full variable domain (remainder filled in from reference TRBV9 and TRBJ2-7): DSGVTQTPKHLITATGQRVTLRCSPRSGDLSVYWYQQSLDQGLQFLIQYYNGEERAKGNILERFSAQQFPDLHSELNLSSLELGDSALYFCASSASRGQGALRDEQYFGPGTRLTVT.

The chain is built from TRBV10-3 and TRBJ2-7, with unresolved D. The length of the CDR3 is 13 residues. Trimming left V 10 bases short and J 6 bases short, with 19 bases between. In germline, CDR1 is ENHRY, CDR2 SYGVKD. The DNA of the CDR3 is TGTGCCAGCACGGGCGGCTCTCTGGCCGAGCAGTACTTC. Its translation is CASTGGSLAEQYF.

The chain is built from TRBV6-5 and TRBJ2-2; weak D call: TRBD1 (6 bases). CDR1 and CDR2 from the germline V gene are MNHEY and SVGAGI. This CDR3 is built from 16 residues. V lost 2 bases, J lost 1 base, and 11 bases lay in between. CDR3 residues: CASSYAGRGNTGELFF. The CDR3 DNA reads as TGTGCCAGCAGTTACGCAGGCAGGGGGAACACCGGGGAGCTGTTTTTT.

The rearrangement links TRBV30 to TRBJ2-4, with TRBD1 matching 7 bases. The CDR3 runs 17 residues. Germline-derived CDR1 and CDR2 are GTSNPN and SVGIG (reference sequence). Trimming at V came to 3 bases and at J to 0 bases, leaving 11 bases not matched to a gene. The CDR3 region is CAWSEGQSLLAKNIQYF. CDR3 nucleotide sequence: TGTGCCTGGAGCGAGGGACAGAGTCTTTTAGCCAAAAACATTCAGTACTTC.

This clone appeared a single time. This chain joins TRBV11-2 and TRBJ2-7; D could derive from TRBD1 or TRBD2 (5 bases each). Trimming removed 3 bases from V and 8 bases from J, with 8 bases in between. The V gene's germline CDR1 is SGHAT and CDR2 FQNNGV. CDR3 length: 11 residues. The CDR3: CASSLGPQQYF. The CDR3 DNA reads as TGTGCCAGCAGCTTGGGACCTCAGCAGTACTTC.

The chain employs TRBV7-9 and TRBJ2-7; D remains ambiguous. The CDR3 totals 12 residues. Per the germline V gene, CDR1 is SEHNR and CDR2 is FQNEAQ (reference sequence). V lost 3 bases and J lost 0, with 3 bases in between. CDR3 DNA sequence: TGTGCCAGCAGCTTCAACTCCTACGAGCAGTACTTC. Encoded protein: CASSFNSYEQYF.

The chain carries TRBV10-2 and TRBJ1-1, with D tentatively TRBD1 (6 bases). This CDR3 is 12 amino acids long. With 3 bases removed from V and 7 bases from J, the gap between germline ends came to 9 bases. Germline CDR1 WSHSY, CDR2 SAAADI. The CDR3 here is CASSERTVEAFF. In DNA form, the CDR3 reads TGCGCCAGCAGTGAAAGGACAGTTGAAGCTTTCTTT.

This rearrangement joins TRBV15 to TRBJ1-4; D is ambiguous. The CDR3 loop spans 16 amino acids. Trimming stripped 0 bases from V and 7 bases from J, with 15 bases between. Germline CDR1 and CDR2: LNHNV and YYDKDF (reference sequence). Here the CDR3 DNA reads TGTGCCACCAGCAGAGATCCCTGGGAGATGTTTGAAAAACTGTTTTTT. This sequence encodes CATSRDPWEMFEKLFF.

This sequence joins TRBV19 and TRBJ2-2; 16 positions match TRBD2. Germline CDR1 reads LNHDA; CDR2 reads SQIVND (reference sequence). CDR3 length equals 18 residues. Trimming at V came to 9 bases and at J to 0 bases, leaving 7 bases not matched to a gene. The CDR3 is CASSLGLAGGSNTGELFF. As DNA, the CDR3 is TGTGCCAGCAGCCTGGGACTAGCGGGAGGGTCGAACACCGGGGAGCTGTTTTTT.

The CDR3 DNA reads as TGCGCCAGCAGCCAGCTAGCGGGAGTCGGGCGGACCCAGTACTTC. It translates to CASSQLAGVGRTQYF. The chain links TRBV4-1 to TRBJ2-5; 10 bases map to TRBD2. Germline V CDR1 and CDR2: MGHRA, YSYEKL. With 3 bases clipped from V and 7 bases from J, the junction kept 8 bases outside the gene matches. This CDR3 spans 15 amino acids.

V is TRBV28 and J is TRBJ2-1, with TRBD2 matching 10 bases. Germline lookup yields CDR1 MDHEN and CDR2 SYDVKM. The junction had 11 bases not matched to a gene; V was cut back by 11 bases and J by 4 bases. The CDR3 totals 15 residues. The chain's CDR3 is CASPPSGSPYNEQFF. CDR3 nucleotides: TGTGCCTCCCCCCCTAGCGGGAGTCCATACAATGAGCAGTTCTTC. The whole variable domain, remainder taken from reference TRBV28 and TRBJ2-1, is DVKVTQSSRYLVKRTGEKVFLECVQDMDHENMFWYRQDPGLGLRLIYFSYDVKMKEKGDIPEGYSVSREKKERFSLILESASTNQTSMYLCASPPSGSPYNEQFFGPGTRLTVL.

The J gene is TRBJ2-3, the V gene TRBV11-2; unclear D gene. This CDR3 has 12 amino acids. Trimming took 5 bases from V and 11 from J, leaving 14 bases between them. CDR1 SGHAT and CDR2 FQNNGV come from the germline V gene. The CDR3 coding sequence is TGTGCCAGCAGCCAGATTACGGAACAGCAGTATTTT. Translated, it gives CASSQITEQQYF.

V and J are TRBV27 and TRBJ1-1; 9 nucleotides match TRBD1. The CDR3 extends over 17 amino acids. The V segment lost 5 bases and the J segment 4 bases; nucleotides outside the gene matches: 14. The V gene's germline CDR1 is MNHEY and CDR2 SMNVEV (reference sequence). CDR3 bases: TGTGCCAGCAGTAAAACGGTGGGACAGGGTTTATCCACTGAAGCTTTCTTT. Encoded protein: CASSKTVGQGLSTEAFF.

The J gene is TRBJ2-4, the V gene TRBV5-6; no definite D call. Trimming took 2 bases from V and 0 from J, leaving 9 bases between them. This CDR3 comprises 15 residues. Germline V gene sequence: CDR1 SGHDT, CDR2 YYEEEE. CDR3 in DNA: TGTGCCAGCAGCTTCGAAGGGAAAGCCAAAAACATTCAGTACTTC. Its protein product is CASSFEGKAKNIQYF.

The rearrangement uses TRBV18 and TRBJ2-3; D unresolved. The V end lost 2 bases, the J end lost 0 bases, and 12 bases lay between the germline ends. Germline V gene data show CDR1 as KGHSH and CDR2 as LQKENI. This CDR3 contains 16 residues. CDR3 in DNA: TGTGCCAGCTCACCAGGCGGCATAGCTAGCACAGATACGCAGTATTTT. Translating it yields CASSPGGIASTDTQYF. Full variable domain (missing parts from reference TRBV18 and TRBJ2-3): NAGVMQNPRHLVRRRGQEARLRCSPMKGHSHVYWYRQLPEEGLKFMVYLQKENIIDESGMPKERFSAEFPKEGPSILRIQQVVRGDSAAYFCASSPGGIASTDTQYFGPGTRLTVL.

The J gene is TRBJ1-5, the V gene TRBV2; weak D call: TRBD1 (6 bases). V shed 4 bases and J shed 5 bases, with 12 bases lying between them. Germline V gene data show CDR1 as SNHLY and CDR2 as FYNNEI. The CDR3 spans 14 residues. The CDR3 spells CASSATRTDQPQHF. DNA for the CDR3: TGTGCCAGCAGTGCGACCCGGACAGATCAGCCCCAGCATTTT.

This clone occurred once. CDR3 nucleotides: TGTGCCAGCTCACCACAGGACAGGGGTGGTTCGGGCAATCAGCCCCAGCATTTT. Its translation is CASSPQDRGGSGNQPQHF. The chain links TRBV18 to TRBJ1-5, with TRBD1 matching over 9 bases. The V gene end was trimmed by 1 base and the J gene end by 2 bases; junction bases not matched to a gene: 9. Germline values: CDR1 KGHSH, CDR2 LQKENI. This CDR3 comprises 18 residues.

The genes are TRBV6-1 and TRBJ2-1; 10 nucleotides agree with TRBD2. J gave up 3 bases and V 0 bases, and 11 bases lay outside the gene matches. CDR1 and CDR2 from the germline V gene are MNHNS and SASEGT. The CDR3 totals 19 residues. The CDR3 here is CASSEALLSGRGYYNEQFF. The CDR3 DNA is TGTGCCAGCAGTGAAGCGCTTCTAAGCGGGAGGGGATACTACAATGAGCAGTTCTTC.

The chain couples TRBV27 to TRBJ2-7; no definite D call. Trimming took 7 bases from V and 5 from J, leaving 24 bases between them. CDR3 length: 16 amino acids. Germline lookup yields CDR1 MNHEY and CDR2 SMNVEV (reference sequence). The CDR3, as DNA: TGTGCCAGCACCCAACGCTGGGATAAGGTTCTCCACGAGCAGTACTTC. This sequence encodes CASTQRWDKVLHEQYF.

The chain recombines TRBV9 with TRBJ2-7; the D call may be TRBD1 or TRBD2 (5 bases each). Per the germline V gene, CDR1 is SGDLS and CDR2 is YYNGEE. The V end was cut by 0 bases, the J end by 0 bases, with 10 bases between. The CDR3 runs to 15 residues. As DNA, the CDR3 is TGTGCCAGCAGCGTAGGATCGGGGCCCTCCTACGAGCAGTACTTC. It is translated as CASSVGSGPSYEQYF.

The V and J genes are TRBV19 and TRBJ1-2; D is unresolved. Germline CDR1 LNHDA, CDR2 SQIVND (reference sequence). The CDR3 sequence is 15 residues long. V lost 5 bases and J 0 bases, leaving 13 bases between the germline ends. CDR3 nucleotide sequence: TGTGCCAGTAGTCCGGGGTCACTCCCTAACTATGGCTACACCTTC. The encoded protein is CASSPGSLPNYGYTF.

This clone turned up a few times. Other nucleotide sequences in the sample specify the same CDR3. CDR3 sequence (DNA): TGTGCCAGCAGCGTCCAGGGTGACACTGAAGCTTTCTTT. Amino acid sequence: CASSVQGDTEAFF. The chain is built from TRBV9 and TRBJ1-1; TRBD1 might be the D (5 bases). The germline CDR1 and CDR2 sequences are SGDLS and YYNGEE. Trimming took off 2 bases at V and 3 bases at J, with 8 bases between the two ends. This CDR3 region has 13 residues.

This chain connects TRBV11-2 to TRBJ2-1, with a weak D call TRBD2 (6 bases). Trimming took off 5 bases at V and 0 bases at J, with 11 bases between the two ends. Germline CDR1 and CDR2: SGHAT and FQNNGV. The CDR3 loop spans 15 amino acids. The CDR3, as DNA: TGTGCCAGCAGCCCCGCGGGGAGCTCCTACAATGAGCAGTTCTTC. It encodes CASSPAGSSYNEQFF.

The sample holds one count of this clone. The genes are TRBV18 and TRBJ1-1; D may be TRBD1 (5 bases). The CDR3 covers 14 residues. In germline, CDR1 is KGHSH, CDR2 LQKENI. Trimming removed 4 bases at V and 2 bases at J, with 11 bases between. CDR3 residues: CASSQNGHNTEAFF. The CDR3 DNA follows: TGTGCCAGCTCACAGAACGGACATAACACTGAAGCTTTCTTT.